This entry lists 19 T cell receptor beta chains sequenced from one sample in a study of cytotoxic CD8 clonotypes in ibrutinib-treated CLL. Sequencing used immunoSEQ multiplex PCR; TCRdb keeps in-frame clones, though not all of them. The sample shows approximately 190,000 clones, 79% of them seen only once. Sequencing used PBMCs, obtained after 12 months of ibrutinib treatment. All receptors derive from a human donor with chronic lymphocytic leukemia.

This clone turned up a few times. The rearrangement uses TRBV4-1 and TRBJ1-5; perhaps TRBD1 as D (6 bases). Per the germline V gene, CDR1 is MGHRA and CDR2 is YSYEKL. Trimming stripped 3 bases from V and 7 bases from J, with 16 bases between. The CDR3 is made up of 15 amino acids. The CDR3 DNA reads as TGCGCCAGCAGCCAGATTGGACAGAAAGAACAGCCCCAGCATTTT. Translating gives CASSQIGQKEQPQHF.

This clone was detected a few times. The chain carries TRBV19 and TRBJ2-7; D is unresolved. Trimming left V 3 bases short and J 4 bases short, with 13 bases between. CDR3 length: 14 residues. The V gene's germline CDR1 is LNHDA and CDR2 SQIVND (reference sequence). The CDR3 sequence: CASSMAAGPYEQYF. CDR3 DNA: TGTGCCAGTAGTATGGCAGCCGGCCCATACGAGCAGTACTTC.

Only one count was recorded for this clone. The chain combines TRBV18 with TRBJ1-1; 8 bases agree with TRBD1. CDR1 is KGHSH and CDR2 is LQKENI in the germline V gene. There are 15 residues in the CDR3. The V segment lost 1 base and the J segment 1 base; nucleotides outside the gene matches: 2. The CDR3 sequence is CASSPRGTGNTEAFF. CDR3 nucleotides: TGTGCCAGCTCACCACGCGGGACAGGGAACACTGAAGCTTTCTTT.

The gene calls are TRBV11-2 and TRBJ2-3; 8 positions match TRBD1. Germline lookup yields CDR1 SGHAT and CDR2 FQNNGV. This CDR3 comprises 16 residues. The V segment lost 1 base and the J segment 3 bases; nucleotides outside the gene matches: 6. The CDR3 region has the DNA TGTGCCAGCAGCTTAGGGGGCCAGGGGGCGACAGATACGCAGTATTTT. Encoded protein: CASSLGGQGATDTQYF.

This chain uses TRBV7-9 with TRBJ2-1, with 7 bases fitting TRBD1. The CDR3 is 14 residues long. Germline CDR1 is SEHNR and CDR2 is FQNEAQ (reference sequence). Losses at the gene ends were 8 bases for V and 9 bases for J; bases not matched to a gene: 13. The CDR3 sequence is CASAHGTDFGEQFF. Here the CDR3 DNA reads TGTGCCAGCGCTCACGGGACAGACTTTGGTGAGCAGTTCTTC.

The V call is TRBV19, the J call TRBJ2-7; D gene unclear. V lost 3 bases and J lost 3, with 12 bases in between. Germline V gene data show CDR1 as LNHDA and CDR2 as SQIVND (reference sequence). The CDR3 is made up of 14 amino acids. Written as DNA, the CDR3 is TGTGCCAGTAGTATGAGGTCAGGAAGCTACGAGCAGTACTTC. It encodes CASSMRSGSYEQYF.

The chain recombines TRBV9 with TRBJ1-4, with D maybe TRBD1 (5 bases). The CDR3 sequence is 15 residues long. Germline lookup yields CDR1 SGDLS and CDR2 YYNGEE. Trimming pared 2 bases from V and 3 bases from J, leaving 11 bases between. CDR3 loop: CASSVMGTSNEKLFF. Written as DNA, the CDR3 is TGTGCCAGCAGCGTTATGGGGACCTCTAATGAAAAACTGTTTTTT.

This sequence joins TRBV19 and TRBJ2-7; possibly TRBD2 for D (6 bases). Trimming removed 6 bases from V and 4 bases from J, with 19 bases in between. The V gene's germline CDR1 is LNHDA and CDR2 SQIVND (reference sequence). There are 15 residues in the CDR3. CDR3 nucleotides: TGTGCCAGTAGGAAACGGGGGACCTTAAATTACGAGCAGTACTTC. Translated, it gives CASRKRGTLNYEQYF. The whole variable domain, remainder taken from reference TRBV19 and TRBJ2-7, is DGGITQSPKYLFRKEGQNVTLSCEQNLNHDAMYWYRQDPGQGLRLIYYSQIVNDFQKGDIAEGYSVSREKKESFPLTVTSAQKNPTAFYLCASRKRGTLNYEQYFGPGTRLTVT.

The gene calls are TRBV5-1 and TRBJ2-7; D perhaps matches TRBD1 (5 bases). CDR3 length: 14 residues. V was trimmed by 5 bases and J by 0 bases, leaving 12 bases between them. Germline lookup yields CDR1 SGHRS and CDR2 YFSETQ. The CDR3 reads CASSPGHPSYEQYF. Here the CDR3 DNA reads TGCGCCAGCAGTCCAGGGCACCCCTCCTACGAGCAGTACTTC.

The J gene is TRBJ1-4, the V gene TRBV30; D not certain. CDR3 length equals 12 residues. Trimming cost V 8 bases and J 6 bases, with 13 bases left between them. The germline gives CDR1 GTSNPN, CDR2 SVGIG (reference sequence). The CDR3 is CARDRPHEKLFF. The CDR3 nucleotides read TGTGCCCGAGACCGGCCTCATGAAAAACTGTTTTTT.

Concerning this clone: The same CDR3 also results from other DNA sequences found in this sample. The J gene is TRBJ2-5, the V gene TRBV18, with 11 bases aligning to TRBD2. The V gene end was trimmed by 2 bases and the J gene end by 4 bases; junction bases not matched to a gene: 0. Germline CDR1 and CDR2: KGHSH and LQKENI. The CDR3 runs to 14 residues. The CDR3, as DNA: TGTGCCAGCTCACCAGGGACTAGCGGAGAGACCCAGTACTTC. Its translation is CASSPGTSGETQYF. Looking up the rest from reference TRBV18 and TRBJ2-5 gives the full variable domain: NAGVMQNPRHLVRRRGQEARLRCSPMKGHSHVYWYRQLPEEGLKFMVYLQKENIIDESGMPKERFSAEFPKEGPSILRIQQVVRGDSAAYFCASSPGTSGETQYFGPGTRLLVL.

The chain carries TRBV11-2 and TRBJ1-2; 8 positions agree with TRBD1. This CDR3 is built from 16 residues. With V trimmed by 7 bases and J by 6 bases, 16 bases remained unmatched. Germline V gene sequence: CDR1 SGHAT, CDR2 FQNNGV. CDR3 protein: CASTTGGDRWINGYTF. The CDR3 DNA sequence: TGTGCCAGCACCACAGGCGGGGACAGGTGGATAAATGGCTACACCTTC.

CDR3 loop: CASSQRRGPDEQYF. The CDR3 nucleotides read TGCGCCAGCAGCCAACGCAGGGGGCCCGACGAGCAGTACTTC. The V gene is TRBV4-1, the J gene TRBJ2-7, with TRBD1 matching 8 bases. Germline V gives CDR1 MGHRA, CDR2 YSYEKL. The CDR3 sequence is 14 residues long. J was trimmed by 5 bases and V by 2 bases; bases with no gene match: 5.

This clone has just one count. The rearrangement links TRBV9 to TRBJ2-2; 11 nucleotides agree with TRBD1. The J segment lost 5 bases and the V segment lost 5 bases, leaving 11 bases of the junction unmatched. The CDR3 is 17 residues long. Germline CDR1 reads SGDLS; CDR2 reads YYNGEE. CDR3 DNA sequence: TGTGCCAGCAGTTTCCGCCCCGGGACAGGGGGGACCGGGGAGCTGTTTTTT. It is translated as CASSFRPGTGGTGELFF.

DNA of the CDR3: TGTGCCAGCAGCTTAGGCCCGATCAGAAGTGGCTTTAATGAAAAACTGTTTTTT. Amino acid sequence: CASSLGPIRSGFNEKLFF. The chain carries TRBV11-2 and TRBJ1-4; D uncertain. There are 18 residues in the CDR3. V was clipped by 1 base and J by 4 bases, with 19 bases between them. Germline V gene lookup returns CDR1 SGHAT and CDR2 FQNNGV.

V gene TRBV28 combines with J gene TRBJ2-2; perhaps TRBD2 as D (5 bases). CDR1 is MDHEN and CDR2 is SYDVKM in the germline V gene. Trimming shortened V by 5 bases and J by 13 bases, and 17 bases separated the two germline ends. The CDR3 sequence is 13 residues long. This chain's CDR3 is CASSLSNRGGLFF. Here the CDR3 DNA reads TGTGCCAGCAGTCTTTCTAACCGAGGAGGGCTGTTTTTT.

V gene TRBV4-1 combines with J gene TRBJ1-2; 9 nucleotides line up with TRBD1. Losses at the gene ends were 1 base for V and 8 bases for J; bases not matched to a gene: 20. Germline V gene lookup returns CDR1 MGHRA and CDR2 YSYEKL. The CDR3 is 19 residues long. The CDR3 sequence is CASSQATPSQTGGVRGYTF. The CDR3 nucleotides read TGCGCCAGCAGCCAAGCAACACCCTCCCAAACAGGGGGCGTTCGGGGCTACACCTTC.

The J gene is TRBJ2-2, the V gene TRBV18; 8 nucleotides agree with TRBD2. This CDR3 contains 15 residues. V trimming: 6 bases; J trimming: 0 bases; junction bases outside the gene matches: 3. Germline V gene sequence: CDR1 KGHSH, CDR2 LQKENI. The CDR3 coding sequence is TGTGCCAGCTCCGAGGGACTAGCGAACACCGGGGAGCTGTTTTTT. Amino acids: CASSEGLANTGELFF.

The chain has TRBV11-2 and TRBJ2-7, with D perhaps TRBD1 (6 bases). Germline V gene lookup returns CDR1 SGHAT and CDR2 FQNNGV. Between the trimmed V and J ends, which lost 5 bases and 7 bases, there was a span of 15 bases. The CDR3 totals 13 residues. The CDR3 nucleotides are TGTGCCAGCAGCCCTGGACAGTTTGGTGAGCAGTACTTC. Translation gives CASSPGQFGEQYF.